This T cell receptor (beta chain) was sequenced for a study of T cell changes during pregnancy in multiple sclerosis. Germline V gene lookup returns CDR1 SGDLS and CDR2 YYNGEE. V trimming: 4 bases; J trimming: 3 bases; junction bases outside the gene matches: 6. CDR3 size: 16 residues. Here immunoSEQ multiplex PCR was the method, and the copy in TCRdb shows in-frame clones only, minus some. The repertoire consists of around 35,000 clones, with about 91% occurring once and the leading ten covering over 0.45%. The receptor comes from a female donor with multiple sclerosis, enrolled in a pregnancy study. The V gene is TRBV9, the J gene TRBJ2-3, with TRBD2 matching over 12 bases. This specimen was CD4+ T cells from peripheral blood mononuclear cells, taken after pregnancy. Here the CDR3 reads CASSPRLAGGTDTQYF. CDR3 DNA sequence: TGTGCCAGCAGCCCTAGGCTAGCGGGAGGGACAGATACGCAGTATTTT.